These T cell receptor beta chains were read from a single sample in a study of shared clonotypes between healthy human individuals. Sequencing was performed with immunoSEQ multiplex PCR; in TCRdb, only in-frame clones are kept and a portion is missing. The sample shows around 620,000 clones, roughly 95% of them seen only once. The source material was naive CD8+ T cells sorted from blood. The receptors come from a woman younger than 45 in good health. Both conserved end residues are part of each CDR3. A D gene is named only where the DNA matches it firmly.

d_call v_call cdr3_aa
- TRBV5-1 CASSLTWGNQPQHF
- TRBV27 CASSLGTSNYEQYF
TRBD2 TRBV28 CATTNRREGYEQYF
- TRBV7-9 CASSLRDSNQPQHF
TRBD2 TRBV19 CASSPLIAGGDEQYF
- TRBV30 CAWGEGPPAQPQHF
- TRBV2 CASSEARSNQPQHF
- TRBV7-9 CASSRTDSHFPYEQYF
TRBD2 TRBV5-4 CASSRGTSGRAVYEQYF
TRBD2 TRBV7-7 CASSLGVAGATSSYNEQFF
TRBD2 TRBV5-4 CASSLGAGVMDEQYF
- TRBV29-1 CSVVQGYEQYF
TRBD2 TRBV19 CASSTGTSGSGEQFF
TRBD2 TRBV4-1 CASSRGGTTSYEQYF
- TRBV27 CASKKGGYTDTQYF
TRBD2 TRBV19 CASSIMFGGLGYEQYF
- TRBV27 CASSLFAVSGPQHF
TRBD2 TRBV27 CASSKLAGGTTSYEQYF
TRBD1 TRBV11-2 CASSLGPRQGDEQYF
TRBD1 TRBV5-5 CASSVTRTGVNTEAFF
TRBD2 TRBV27 CASSLSGGYEQYF
TRBD2 TRBV19 CASSIAGRYEQYF
- TRBV19 CASGYLNTEAFF
- TRBV5-8 CASSREDKSSGNTIYF
- TRBV7-6 CASSLVAESSYEQYF
- TRBV28 CASSLHSSTDTQYF
- TRBV7-8 CASSASPRDPGFYEQYF
TRBD1 TRBV5-1 CASSWTGLANTGELFF
TRBD2 TRBV2 CASSGLAGESYNEQFF
TRBD1 TRBV4-1 CASSQVFPGQTIKAF
- TRBV30 CAWSGPIRGNTEAFF
TRBD2 TRBV28 CASSLTGGSSYEQYF
- TRBV28 CASSFLGQSNTGELFF
TRBD2 TRBV5-1 CASSLSGTRLEQFF
- TRBV5-4 CASSPNSTKPVSETQYF
- TRBV7-8 CASSEREVAEKLFF
TRBD2 TRBV9 CASSEIAGDPYNEQFF
TRBD2 TRBV6-5 CASSYSTSGKWETQYF
- TRBV6-5 CASSYSRLGDSYGYTF
- TRBV6-6 CASSSNRGYTEAFF
TRBD1 TRBV7-9 CASRSGTGDSGNTIYF
TRBD1 TRBV5-1 CASSPHGTGSQGYTF
- TRBV28 CASSLLRGTNGNTIYF
- TRBV9 CASSVSYNEQFF
TRBD1 TRBV28 CASSPTGGGQPQHF
- TRBV19 CASSIDPRGDQPQHF
- TRBV27 CASSLEGAGYGYTF
- TRBV14 CASSQDMGGYYGYTF
TRBD1 TRBV19 CASSYSTGTGAVEQYF
- TRBV29-1 CSANRDYEQYF
- TRBV29-1 CSVDIVGQETQYF
- TRBV21-1 CASSKVGISGANVLTF
- TRBV6-6 CASTSGGTEAFF
TRBD1 TRBV11-2 CASSRGPSFKAFF
- TRBV7-9 CASSLSGGLNEKLFF
- TRBV7-9 CASSSDGSTSGNTIYF
- TRBV4-1 CASSQPSTDTQYF
TRBD2 TRBV6-5 CASRQLAGRYNEQFF
- TRBV19 CASSISTGNTEAFF